The 21 T cell receptor beta chains reported below all come from one sample, sequenced in a study of STAT5B mutations in CD4+ large granular lymphocyte leukemia. Using immunoSEQ multiplex PCR, the repertoire was profiled, and TCRdb retains in-frame clones only, with some absent. Among some 5,900 clones listed, roughly 73% were seen once. Source material: PBMCs. All receptors come from a man aged 80 or over with CD4+ T-cell large granular lymphocyte leukemia.

The gene calls are TRBV30 and TRBJ1-1, with 7 bases lining up with TRBD1. V lost 1 base to trimming and J lost 0 bases; unmatched junction nucleotides: 11. The germline gives CDR1 GTSNPN, CDR2 SVGIG (reference sequence). The CDR3 runs to 17 residues. CDR3 coding DNA: TGTGCCTGGAGTGGTCCCGACAGGGCCTCAATGAACACTGAAGCTTTCTTT. Residues: CAWSGPDRASMNTEAFF.

The rearrangement uses TRBV13 and TRBJ2-3; 9 positions match TRBD2. The trim removed 0 bases at V and 4 bases at J, leaving 2 bases unmatched. Per germline, CDR1 PRHDT and CDR2 FYEKMQ (reference sequence). The CDR3 is 15 residues long. The CDR3 coding sequence is TGTGCCAGCAGCTTAGGGCGGGGGGGCTCAGATACGCAGTATTTT. Translated, it gives CASSLGRGGSDTQYF.

The CDR3 nucleotides are TGCGCCAGCGCAAAGCTTAACGTCCTAGCGGGAGACACAGATACGCAGTATTTT. Its translation: CASAKLNVLAGDTDTQYF. The rearrangement joins TRBV10-1 to TRBJ2-3; TRBD2 agrees at 10 bases. The length of the CDR3 is 18 residues. In germline, CDR1 is WNHNN, CDR2 SYGVQD (reference sequence). With 8 bases clipped from V and 2 bases from J, the junction kept 16 bases outside the gene matches.

The gene calls are TRBV7-8 and TRBJ2-3, with a tentative D call TRBD1 (6 bases). V lost 3 bases, J lost 4 bases, and 8 bases lay in between. Germline CDR1 SGHVS, CDR2 FQNEAQ. This CDR3 comprises 13 residues. CDR3 amino acids: CASSFNRADTQYF. Written as DNA, the CDR3 is TGTGCCAGCAGCTTTAACAGGGCAGATACGCAGTATTTT. The entire variable domain, with the rest obtained from reference TRBV7-8 and TRBJ2-3, is as follows: GAGVSQSPRYKVAKRGQDVALRCDPISGHVSLFWYQQALGQGPEFLTYFQNEAQLDKSGLPSDRFFAERPEGSVSTLKIQRTQQEDSAVYLCASSFNRADTQYFGPGTRLTVL.

This chain uses TRBV7-2 with TRBJ2-7; 7 positions match TRBD2. J gave up 1 base and V 5 bases, and 5 bases lay outside the gene matches. In germline, CDR1 is SGHTA, CDR2 FQGNSA. The CDR3 spans 14 residues. The CDR3 here is CASSQTSDSYEQYF. The CDR3 DNA follows: TGTGCCAGCAGCCAAACTAGCGATTCCTACGAGCAGTACTTC.

The CDR3 coding sequence is TGTGCCAGCAGGCCCCTGTGGGGGGAGGACCAAGAGACCCAGTACTTC. Translating gives CASRPLWGEDQETQYF. The chain employs TRBV2 and TRBJ2-5, with a weak D call TRBD2 (6 bases). The CDR3 contains 16 residues. CDR1 and CDR2 from the germline V gene are SNHLY and FYNNEI. V was shortened by 6 bases and J by 0 bases, with 17 bases between the two germline ends.

A few counts support this clone. V usage is TRBV28 and J usage is TRBJ1-2, with 10 bases matching TRBD1. V shed 6 bases and J 8 bases; nucleotides not matched to a gene: 21. The length of the CDR3 is 18 residues. Per germline, CDR1 MDHEN and CDR2 SYDVKM. The CDR3, as DNA: TGTGCCAGCAGCCATATACTTACCCGGGACAGGGGATCGGGGGGCTACACCTTC. The encoded protein is CASSHILTRDRGSGGYTF.

This chain uses TRBV6-5 with TRBJ1-2; no clear D gene. Germline V gives CDR1 MNHEY, CDR2 SVGAGI. Trimming took 0 bases from V and 4 from J, leaving 6 bases between them. This CDR3 contains 13 residues. The CDR3 reads CASSYSYSYGYTF. The CDR3 region has the DNA TGTGCCAGCAGTTACTCGTACAGCTATGGCTACACCTTC.

This chain links TRBV10-3 with TRBJ2-1, with 7 bases lining up with TRBD2. Germline trimming cut 8 bases from V and 7 bases from J; bases unmatched to any gene: 14. CDR1 ENHRY and CDR2 SYGVKD come from the germline V gene. The CDR3 extends over 15 amino acids. This CDR3 is CAISVGGGRGNEQFF. DNA of the CDR3: TGTGCCATCTCGGTCGGTGGCGGGAGAGGGAATGAGCAGTTCTTC.

The rearrangement joins TRBV5-6 to TRBJ1-1; weak D call: TRBD1 (6 bases). V lost 0 bases and J 1 base, leaving 13 bases between the germline ends. Germline CDR1 is SGHDT and CDR2 is YYEEEE. The CDR3 has 16 amino acids. CDR3 nucleotides: TGTGCCAGCAGCTTGGGAGGGGGGACACGGAACACTGAAGCTTTCTTT. This codes for CASSLGGGTRNTEAFF.

V gene TRBV5-6 combines with J gene TRBJ1-5, with a possible D match to TRBD1 (5 bases). The CDR3 is made up of 13 amino acids. V lost 4 bases and J lost 6, with 11 bases in between. The germline gives CDR1 SGHDT, CDR2 YYEEEE. CDR3 sequence: CASSAGGVQPQHF. In DNA form, the CDR3 reads TGTGCCAGCAGCGCGGGAGGGGTTCAGCCCCAGCATTTT.

CDR3 amino acids: CASSFSQRETQYF. CDR3 coding DNA: TGTGCCAGCAGCTTTAGCCAGAGGGAGACCCAGTACTTC. The V call is TRBV7-8, the J call TRBJ2-5; D is uncertain. The CDR3 covers 13 residues. Germline CDR1 SGHVS, CDR2 FQNEAQ. Trimming pared 3 bases from V and 5 bases from J, leaving 10 bases between.

DNA of the CDR3: TGCGCCAGCAGCCGGGCGGGCAGATTCAACGAGCAGTACTTC. Residues: CASSRAGRFNEQYF. The chain has TRBV5-1 and TRBJ2-7; the D gene is possibly TRBD2 (5 bases). V dropped 4 bases and J dropped 5 bases, with 16 bases sitting between them. Germline lookup yields CDR1 SGHRS and CDR2 YFSETQ. The CDR3 totals 14 residues.

This clone was picked up a small number of times. This sequence joins TRBV2 and TRBJ2-3; D gene uncertain. The germline gives CDR1 SNHLY, CDR2 FYNNEI. Trimming cost V 3 bases and J 5 bases, with 6 bases left between them. There are 12 residues in the CDR3. This chain's CDR3 is CASSESGDTQYF. CDR3 nucleotides: TGTGCCAGCAGTGAGTCTGGAGATACGCAGTATTTT.

CDR3 amino acids: CATSREGGRGYGYTF. Written as DNA, the CDR3 is TGTGCCACCAGCAGAGAGGGGGGGCGCGGCTATGGCTACACCTTC. The rearrangement uses TRBV15 and TRBJ1-2, with TRBD1 as a possible D gene (6 bases). The CDR3 consists of 15 residues. The germline CDR1 and CDR2 sequences are LNHNV and YYDKDF (reference sequence). Trimming took 0 bases from V and 4 from J, leaving 12 bases between them.

The rearrangement uses TRBV11-2 and TRBJ2-1, with 8 bases that match TRBD1. The germline V gene encodes CDR1 SGHAT and CDR2 FQNNGV. The CDR3 runs to 15 residues. V was clipped by 5 bases and J by 4 bases; unmatched bases: 7. CDR3 amino acids: CASSPTGELYNEQFF. Here the CDR3 DNA reads TGTGCCAGCAGCCCGACAGGGGAACTATACAATGAGCAGTTCTTC. Looking up the rest from reference TRBV11-2 and TRBJ2-1 gives the full variable domain: EAGVAQSPRYKIIEKRQSVAFWCNPISGHATLYWYQQILGQGPKLLIQFQNNGVVDDSQLPKDRFSAERLKGVDSTLKIQPAKLEDSAVYLCASSPTGELYNEQFFGPGTRLTVL.

This sequence joins TRBV21-1 and TRBJ2-7; TRBD2, the table's D call, was not compared with the DNA. TRBV21-1 is a pseudogene. The CDR3 has 16 amino acids. Written as DNA, the CDR3 is TGTGCCAGCAGCAAATTAGGAGCGGGGGCCCCCTACGAGCAGTACTTC. This sequence encodes CASSKLGAGAPYEQYF.

This rearrangement joins TRBV7-9 to TRBJ2-7; the match to TRBD2 covers 10 bases. Germline trimming cut 1 base from V and 0 bases from J; bases unmatched to any gene: 3. The germline CDR1 and CDR2 sequences are SEHNR and FQNEAQ (reference sequence). This CDR3 has 16 residues. The CDR3 nucleotides are TGTGCCAGCAGCTTAGGGGGGACTAGCGCCTCCTACGAGCAGTACTTC. Residues: CASSLGGTSASYEQYF.

This rearrangement joins TRBV7-9 to TRBJ1-4; 8 nucleotides agree with TRBD1. Trimming at V came to 1 base and at J to 1 base, leaving 5 bases not matched to a gene. The CDR3 is made up of 17 amino acids. Germline CDR1 and CDR2: SEHNR and FQNEAQ (reference sequence). CDR3 amino acids: CASSLGTGMRTNEKLFF. CDR3 bases: TGTGCCAGCAGCTTAGGGACAGGGATGAGAACTAATGAAAAACTGTTTTTT.

This chain's CDR3 is CASSGSGIVSYNEQFF. The CDR3 nucleotides are TGTGCCAGCAGTGGTAGTGGGATCGTCTCCTACAATGAGCAGTTCTTC. This chain links TRBV2 with TRBJ2-1; D ambiguous. The CDR3 is made up of 16 amino acids. Trimming took off 4 bases at V and 0 bases at J, with 13 bases between the two ends. Germline values: CDR1 SNHLY, CDR2 FYNNEI.

V is TRBV7-9 and J is TRBJ2-5, with 14 positions matching TRBD2. There are 16 residues in the CDR3. Unmatched junction bases numbered 6, after V lost 5 bases and J lost 4 bases. CDR1 is SEHNR, CDR2 FQNEAQ, per germline (reference sequence). In nucleotides, the CDR3 is TGTGCCAGCAGCGTCGGGACTAGCGGGAGAACAGAGACCCAGTACTTC. Translation gives CASSVGTSGRTETQYF.